A single sample is the source of the 20 T cell receptor beta chains below, sequenced in a study of T cells after posttransplantation cyclophosphamide. Treatment was busulfan-fludarabine conditioning, a marrow graft, and cyclophosphamide on days +3 and +4. Generated by immunoSEQ multiplex PCR, the TCRdb table keeps only in-frame clones and is missing some. The table has approximately 12,000 clones, 2% to 2.5% seen once. This material consisted of PBMCs, taken after allogeneic stem cell transplant with posttransplant cyclophosphamide. The receptors originated from a young adult male patient who received an allogeneic stem cell transplant from a related donor, was CMV-positive, and had no GVHD. A share of the T cells may be of graft donor origin.

The chain carries TRBV19 and TRBJ2-5, with 7 bases that match TRBD1. V gave up 5 bases and J gave up 0 bases; unmatched junction bases: 3. This CDR3 is 14 amino acids long. The V gene's germline CDR1 is LNHDA and CDR2 SQIVND (reference sequence). The CDR3 spells CASSEGQYQETQYF. The CDR3 DNA follows: TGTGCCAGTAGTGAGGGACAGTACCAAGAGACCCAGTACTTC.

The chain links TRBV11-1 to TRBJ2-1, with no clear D. Trimming took 5 bases from V and 7 from J, leaving 15 bases between them. There are 14 residues in the CDR3. The germline V gene encodes CDR1 SGHAT and CDR2 FQDESV (reference sequence). CDR3 in amino acids: CASSPASLANEQFF. In nucleotides, the CDR3 is TGTGCCAGCAGCCCCGCGTCCCTTGCGAATGAGCAGTTCTTC.

The table lists this clone with a few counts. The chain links TRBV6-5 to TRBJ2-3; a weak D match, TRBD1 (6 bases). Between the trimmed V and J ends, which lost 0 bases and 5 bases, there was a span of 9 bases. Germline V gene lookup returns CDR1 MNHEY and CDR2 SVGAGI. This CDR3 contains 14 residues. In DNA, the CDR3 is TGTGCCAGCAGTTACTCACAGGGCAGAGATACGCAGTATTTT. Its protein product is CASSYSQGRDTQYF.

The rearrangement links TRBV5-1 to TRBJ1-3; 10 bases align to TRBD1. Germline V gives CDR1 SGHRS, CDR2 YFSETQ. J gave up 4 bases and V 3 bases, and 13 bases lay outside the gene matches. The CDR3 extends over 18 amino acids. The CDR3 here is CASSSQPGTGAPGNTIYF. The CDR3 DNA follows: TGCGCCAGCAGCTCTCAACCCGGGACAGGGGCCCCCGGAAACACCATATATTTT.

The chain uses TRBV5-1 and TRBJ1-1; possible D gene TRBD1, 6 bases. In germline, CDR1 is SGHRS, CDR2 YFSETQ. Deletions cut 4 bases from V and 3 bases from J, with 10 bases between. This CDR3 spans 13 amino acids. The CDR3 protein is CASSRGGDTEAFF. DNA for the CDR3: TGCGCCAGCAGCCGAGGGGGGGACACTGAAGCTTTCTTT.

This clone was seen a handful of times. The chain recombines TRBV7-2 with TRBJ1-1, with a possible D match to TRBD1 (6 bases). CDR1 is SGHTA and CDR2 is FQGNSA in the germline V gene. Between the trimmed V and J ends, which lost 1 base and 4 bases, there was a span of 10 bases. This CDR3 spans 14 amino acids. CDR3 loop: CASSLVQGTTEAFF. The CDR3 DNA sequence: TGTGCCAGCAGCTTAGTACAGGGTACCACTGAAGCTTTCTTT.

In its sample, this clone was seen a few times. The gene calls are TRBV25-1 and TRBJ2-1; possible D gene TRBD2, 6 bases. V was cut by 5 bases and J by 10 bases, with 12 bases left in between. This CDR3 has 12 residues. The germline V gene encodes CDR1 MGHDK and CDR2 SYGVNS. The CDR3 nucleotides are TGTGCCAGCAGTCCGGGGGACGGGGAGCAGTTCTTC. It codes for CASSPGDGEQFF.

A few counts support this clone. The chain uses TRBV18 and TRBJ2-4, with 8 bases fitting TRBD1. The CDR3 runs to 16 residues. With 1 base clipped from V and 6 bases from J, the junction kept 8 bases outside the gene matches. Germline V gene data show CDR1 as KGHSH and CDR2 as LQKENI. CDR3 DNA: TGTGCCAGCTCACCACAACTAAACGGACAGGGAAACATTCAGTACTTC. Its protein product is CASSPQLNGQGNIQYF.

There are a few counts of this clone. The CDR3 DNA reads TGTGCCAGCACGGAGGCAGAATATTCACCCCTCCACTTT. Translating gives CASTEAEYSPLHF. The chain has TRBV2 and TRBJ1-6; no reliable D call. The germline gives CDR1 SNHLY, CDR2 FYNNEI. With 7 bases removed from V and 8 bases from J, the gap between germline ends came to 12 bases. CDR3 size: 13 residues.

The chain combines TRBV7-5 with TRBJ2-7; the D call in the table, TRBD2, was not verified against the DNA. TRBV7-5 is a listed pseudogene. The CDR3 runs 14 residues. CDR3 sequence (DNA): TGTGCCAGAAGCCACCCGTTTTGCGGGTACGAGCAGTACTTC. It specifies CARSHPFCGYEQYF.

This clone has only a few counts. This chain links TRBV2 with TRBJ2-5; 7 positions agree with TRBD1. The V segment lost 6 bases and the J segment 3 bases; nucleotides outside the gene matches: 4. The CDR3 length is 13 residues. Germline V lookup: CDR1 SNHLY, CDR2 FYNNEI. The CDR3 DNA sequence: TGTGCCAGCAGCCGCGACAGGGAAGAGACCCAGTACTTC. This encodes CASSRDREETQYF.

The chain combines TRBV5-8 with TRBJ2-5; no clear D. The assigned J gene may be wrong: the sequence end matches TRBJ2-7 better. Germline CDR1 is SGHTS and CDR2 is YDEGEE. The CDR3 is 11 residues long. This CDR3 is CASSFSYEQYF. The DNA of the CDR3 is TGTGCCAGCAGCTTCTCCTACGAGCAGTACTTC.

This clone was seen a handful of times. The chain joins TRBV27 to TRBJ2-1; TRBD2 might be the D (5 bases). Germline V CDR1 and CDR2: MNHEY, SMNVEV (reference sequence). With 2 bases removed from V and 8 bases from J, the gap between germline ends came to 13 bases. The CDR3 is 14 amino acids. DNA of the CDR3: TGTGCCAGCAGTTTACTAGCCACCCCCCATGAGCAGTTCTTC. Translating gives CASSLLATPHEQFF.

This clone has just a few counts. This chain connects TRBV11-3 to TRBJ2-7, with 9 bases matching TRBD1. This CDR3 has 14 residues. Losses at the gene ends were 6 bases for V and 3 bases for J; bases not matched to a gene: 6. Germline CDR1 SGHNT, CDR2 YENEEA. CDR3 in amino acids: CASRDRDRDYEQYF. CDR3 bases: TGTGCCAGCAGGGACCGGGACAGGGACTACGAGCAGTACTTC. The full variable domain, rest sourced from reference TRBV11-3 and TRBJ2-7, is EAGVVQSPRYKIIEKKQPVAFWCNPISGHNTLYWYLQNLGQGPELLIRYENEEAVDDSQLPKDRFSAERLKGVDSTLKIQPAELGDSAVYLCASRDRDRDYEQYFGPGTRLTVT.

The gene calls are TRBV2 and TRBJ2-7; D is possibly TRBD1 (6 bases). CDR3 size: 13 residues. CDR1 is SNHLY and CDR2 is FYNNEI in the germline V gene. V was clipped by 11 bases and J by 0 bases, with 14 bases between them. This CDR3 is CAYRDRISYEQYF. Here the CDR3 DNA reads TGTGCCTACCGAGACAGGATCTCCTACGAGCAGTACTTC.

This clone turned up a few times. The CDR3 spells CASSLSIGLAGNTGELFF. The CDR3 coding sequence is TGCGCCAGCAGCTTGTCAATCGGACTAGCGGGGAACACCGGGGAGCTGTTTTTT. V usage is TRBV5-1 and J usage is TRBJ2-2, with 11 bases lining up with TRBD2. Trimming removed 1 base from V and 1 base from J; junction bases left unmatched: 6. This CDR3 has 18 residues. Germline V gene sequence: CDR1 SGHRS, CDR2 YFSETQ.

The chain links TRBV20-1 to TRBJ1-4; D unresolved. Germline loops: CDR1 DFQATT, CDR2 SNEGSKA (reference sequence). V was trimmed by 6 bases and J by 8 bases, leaving 10 bases between them. The CDR3 sequence is 11 residues long. As DNA, the CDR3 is TGCAGTGCCCCCTTACAGGAAAAACTGTTTTTT. Encoded protein: CSAPLQEKLFF.

This clone was picked up a small number of times. The rearrangement uses TRBV6-1 and TRBJ1-3; D unclear. The CDR3 runs 12 residues. Trimming stripped 8 bases from V and 4 bases from J, with 9 bases between. Germline CDR1 reads MNHNS; CDR2 reads SASEGT. The CDR3 sequence: CASGHGGNTIYF. Here the CDR3 DNA reads TGTGCCAGCGGCCACGGGGGAAACACCATATATTTT.

This clone was seen only a few times. The rearrangement uses TRBV5-1 and TRBJ2-7, with D unclear. The V and J ends lost 1 base and 0 bases respectively, with 17 bases between them. CDR3 length equals 17 residues. The V gene's germline CDR1 is SGHRS and CDR2 YFSETQ. CDR3 loop: CASSLYFQRRSSYEQYF. The DNA for the CDR3 is TGCGCCAGCAGCTTGTATTTCCAGAGGCGGAGCTCCTACGAGCAGTACTTC.

V usage is TRBV18 and J usage is TRBJ1-1; the D gene is possibly TRBD1 (5 bases). Between the trimmed V and J ends, which lost 3 bases and 0 bases, there was a span of 8 bases. CDR3 length equals 14 residues. Germline loops: CDR1 KGHSH, CDR2 LQKENI. The DNA for the CDR3 is TGTGCCAGCTCACCGAACAGGATGAACACTGAAGCTTTCTTT. Its translation is CASSPNRMNTEAFF.